Below are 11 T cell receptor beta chains sequenced from a single sample in a study of OX40 agonist ivuxolimab in advanced cancers. The protocol was immunoSEQ multiplex PCR, while the TCRdb copy is restricted to in-frame clones and leaves out a portion. This table holds more than 20,000 clones, roughly 83% found once. The material was CD4+ or CD8+ T cells sorted from blood, obtained in a trial of the OX40 agonist ivuxolimab. These receptors originate from an adult with an advanced solid tumor such as melanoma, head and neck, liver or kidney cancer.

CDR3 sequence reads: CASSTDGTASGTGELFF. CDR3 nucleotide sequence: TGTGCCAGCAGCACGGACGGGACTGCCTCAGGAACCGGGGAGCTGTTTTTT. The V call is TRBV7-3, the J call TRBJ2-2; perhaps TRBD2 as D (6 bases). CDR1 is SGHTA and CDR2 is FQGTGA in the germline V gene. This CDR3 comprises 17 residues. The V gene lost 5 bases and the J gene lost 5 bases, with 21 bases spanning the gap.

In this sample, this clone turned up once. The V gene is TRBV7-8, the J gene TRBJ2-5; TRBD1 is a possible D gene (5 bases). CDR1 is SGHVS, CDR2 FQNEAQ, per germline. The V end was cut by 5 bases, the J end by 3 bases, with 16 bases between. The CDR3 totals 15 residues. In nucleotides, the CDR3 is TGTGCCAGCAGCCCCAGGCCAGGGATGAAAGAGACCCAGTACTTC. Amino acid sequence: CASSPRPGMKETQYF.

This clone showed up just once. The V gene is TRBV19, the J gene TRBJ2-7; D is perhaps TRBD2 (6 bases). CDR1 is LNHDA, CDR2 SQIVND, per germline (reference sequence). The CDR3 sequence is 11 residues long. V was pared by 6 bases and J by 6 bases, with 9 bases between. The DNA for the CDR3 is TGTGCCAGTAGCTGGGGGGTCGAGCAGTACTTC. Amino acid sequence: CASSWGVEQYF.

This chain connects TRBV15 to TRBJ2-3; D unresolved. This CDR3 has 13 residues. The V gene lost 4 bases and the J gene lost 0 bases, with 5 bases spanning the gap. From germline, CDR1 is LNHNV and CDR2 YYDKDF (reference sequence). The CDR3 sequence is CATSIGSTDTQYF. As DNA, the CDR3 is TGTGCCACCAGCATCGGGAGCACAGATACGCAGTATTTT.

The CDR3 spells CASSPTRTGLGEEQFF. CDR3 in DNA: TGTGCCAGCAGTCCGACTCGGACAGGGCTAGGTGAGGAGCAGTTCTTC. V and J are TRBV28 and TRBJ2-1; 8 nucleotides align to TRBD1. Germline CDR1 and CDR2: MDHEN and SYDVKM. CDR3 size: 16 residues. V was clipped by 5 bases and J by 10 bases; unmatched bases: 16.

This clone was recorded once. V is TRBV21-1 and J is TRBJ2-1; the table assigns TRBD2, which was not confirmed against the DNA. TRBV21-1 is a documented pseudogene. The CDR3 totals 16 residues. In DNA, the CDR3 is TGTGCCAGCAGAAGGACGGGAAGATCTGGGTACAATGAGCAGTTCTTC. As protein: CASRRTGRSGYNEQFF.

This chain uses TRBV7-9 with TRBJ2-1, with a weak D call TRBD2 (5 bases). This CDR3 spans 14 amino acids. Trimming took off 5 bases at V and 8 bases at J, with 16 bases between the two ends. Germline V gives CDR1 SEHNR, CDR2 FQNEAQ (reference sequence). CDR3 in amino acids: CASSRSSAVDEQFF. CDR3 in DNA: TGTGCCAGCAGCCGTAGTAGCGCAGTCGATGAGCAGTTCTTC.

This rearrangement joins TRBV5-6 to TRBJ2-5; no clear D gene. Trimming removed 2 bases from V and 2 bases from J, with 10 bases in between. The CDR3 loop spans 14 amino acids. In germline, CDR1 is SGHDT, CDR2 YYEEEE. In nucleotides, the CDR3 is TGTGCCAGCAGCTTCCGAAGACTGCAAGAGACCCAGTACTTC. This sequence encodes CASSFRRLQETQYF.

This sequence joins TRBV9 and TRBJ2-5; D is perhaps TRBD2 (6 bases). In germline, CDR1 is SGDLS, CDR2 YYNGEE. The V end was cut by 2 bases, the J end by 3 bases, with 14 bases between. This CDR3 spans 15 amino acids. CDR3 in amino acids: CASSVGGMLKETQYF. Written as DNA, the CDR3 is TGTGCCAGCAGCGTCGGGGGAATGCTAAAAGAGACCCAGTACTTC.

CDR3 in DNA: TGTGCCAGCAGCCAAAGGGACAGGGGGCCGCAAGAAAAACTGTTTTTT. Its protein product is CASSQRDRGPQEKLFF. This chain joins TRBV7-9 and TRBJ1-4; 12 nucleotides line up with TRBD1. Losses at the gene ends were 5 bases for V and 8 bases for J; bases not matched to a gene: 9. The CDR3 totals 16 residues. Germline V lookup: CDR1 SEHNR, CDR2 FQNEAQ (reference sequence).

J is TRBJ2-7 and V is TRBV7-9, with 9 bases identical to TRBD1. The CDR3 length is 15 residues. The germline CDR1 and CDR2 sequences are SEHNR and FQNEAQ (reference sequence). V lost 5 bases and J lost 3; bases outside the gene matches: 8. In DNA, the CDR3 is TGTGCCAGCAGCCCCCGGACAGGGGTCATCTACGAGCAGTACTTC. This gives the protein CASSPRTGVIYEQYF.